This record looks at one T cell receptor beta chain sequence and its context. As yet, its antigen is unknown. The CDR3 length is 13 residues. The germline V gene has CDR1 SGHNT and CDR2 YYREEE (reference sequence). V was trimmed by 9 bases and J by 0 bases, leaving 10 bases between them. Version v3.0 of the immunoSEQ assay was performed at survey level. In sequencing, roughly 35,000-50,000 T-cell genomes per sample were targeted. The repertoire was sequenced with immunoSEQ multiplex PCR; TCRdb's copy has only in-frame clones and lacks some. The sample consists of tens of thousands of clones, 70% to 90% of them appearing once. The data are from a study of long-term antiretroviral therapy in people with HIV. Study conclusions and caveats: The data indicate that diversity increased after ART but remained below transplant donor controls. Clonotypes expanded prior to ART showed repertoire dominance at all sampled time points. Repertoires with HIV possessed tighter CDR3 length spans than those of controls.

The chain is built from TRBV5-4 and TRBJ1-3; D not resolved. The sequence came from a man aged 30-40 years with HIV. The sequencing here drew on unsorted PBMCs, taken more than 4.3 years after starting antiretroviral therapy. The CDR3 here is CATSMGSGNTIYF. CDR3 coding DNA: TGTGCCACCTCTATGGGCTCTGGAAACACCATATATTTT.